This TCR beta chain was documented in a study of blood T cell repertoires in COVID-19. Study at large: Some COVID-19 samples were acute and others convalescent; all came from the United States, Italy and Spain.

The V gene end was trimmed by 1 base and the J gene end by 4 bases; junction bases not matched to a gene: 14. The germline CDR1 and CDR2 sequences are SGHTA and FQGNSA. This CDR3 region has 18 residues. This clone was observed a single time. In the original processing: Amplification of reference gene primers provided the estimated nucleated cell counts. Only in-frame clones appear in the TCRdb table, and some are missing; sequencing was by immunoSEQ multiplex PCR. The V and J calls and clone size come from that table; D and trimming were worked out from the DNA. The repertoire consists of 100,000 or so clones, with 92% occurring once and the leading ten covering nearly 6.5%.

The chain employs TRBV7-2 and TRBJ2-5; 8 bases align to TRBD1. Sequences were obtained from peripheral blood. This TCR derives from a woman aged 55 to 70 with active COVID-19. The CDR3 DNA follows: TGTGCCAGCAGCTTAGGGAGGCCAAACAGGGGGATAGTAGAGACCCAGTACTTC. Its protein product is CASSLGRPNRGIVETQYF.